This passage covers 5 T cell receptor beta chains from one sample sequenced in a study of read filtering for tumor transcriptome and immune sequencing. From roughly 0.4 ug of RNA, a library with molecular barcoded alpha/delta and beta/gamma adaptors was made. TCRdb called the reads again in MiXCR, with one record for every CDR3 protein. The table shows 100,000 to 150,000 distinct CDR3 sequences, with less than 15% occurring only once. Sample: a population of CD138-negative cells sorted from bone marrow. The source of these receptors is a donor aged 40 or older with multiple myeloma.

This clonotype was found once. Its ends do not fully match the called genes, so a read error is possible. The chain has TRBV4-2 and TRBJ2-7, with 7 bases lining up with TRBD2. This CDR3 contains 15 residues. Germline-derived CDR1 and CDR2 are LGHNA and YNFKEQ. The CDR3 coding sequence is TGTGCCAGCAGCCAAGCCACGGGAGGCAGTAACGATCAGTACTTC. Its protein is CASSQATGGSNDQYF.

This clonotype came up many times. The chain employs TRBV12-3 or TRBV12-4 and TRBJ2-5; perhaps TRBD2 as D (6 bases). Trimming took 5 bases from V and 4 from J, leaving 11 bases between them. The CDR3 runs to 13 residues. CDR3 amino acids: CASSPQAGETQYF. In DNA form, the CDR3 reads TGTGCCAGCAGTCCCCAAGCGGGAGAGACCCAGTACTTC.

This clonotype was seen at least ten times. The chain is built from TRBV7-9 and TRBJ2-1, with 8 positions matching TRBD1. The CDR3 loop spans 15 amino acids. Germline lookup yields CDR1 SEHNR and CDR2 FQNEAQ (reference sequence). The ends lost 5 bases at V and 7 bases at J; junction bases unmatched: 10. CDR3 in DNA: TGTGCCAGCAGCACCTACAGGGGGATGATGAATGAGCAGTTCTTC. Its protein product is CASSTYRGMMNEQFF.

This clonotype came up many times. The chain employs TRBV7-2 and TRBJ2-1; TRBD2 agrees at 8 bases. The CDR3 contains 14 residues. The V gene end was trimmed by 0 bases and the J gene end by 15 bases; junction bases not matched to a gene: 10. The germline CDR1 and CDR2 sequences are SGHTA and FQGNSA. The CDR3 bases are TGTGCCAGCAGCTTAGCACTCCCCGGGACTAGTCTGTTCTTC. Protein sequence: CASSLALPGTSLFF.

This clonotype showed up just a few times. The chain couples TRBV6-5 to TRBJ1-3; 7 nucleotides agree with TRBD1. The CDR3 loop spans 15 amino acids. The trim removed 5 bases at V and 4 bases at J, leaving 8 bases unmatched. Germline V CDR1 and CDR2: MNHEY, SVGAGI. CDR3 sequence reads: CASSPLGTAGNTIYF. CDR3 nucleotide sequence: TGTGCCAGCAGTCCTCTGGGGACAGCAGGAAACACCATATATTTT.